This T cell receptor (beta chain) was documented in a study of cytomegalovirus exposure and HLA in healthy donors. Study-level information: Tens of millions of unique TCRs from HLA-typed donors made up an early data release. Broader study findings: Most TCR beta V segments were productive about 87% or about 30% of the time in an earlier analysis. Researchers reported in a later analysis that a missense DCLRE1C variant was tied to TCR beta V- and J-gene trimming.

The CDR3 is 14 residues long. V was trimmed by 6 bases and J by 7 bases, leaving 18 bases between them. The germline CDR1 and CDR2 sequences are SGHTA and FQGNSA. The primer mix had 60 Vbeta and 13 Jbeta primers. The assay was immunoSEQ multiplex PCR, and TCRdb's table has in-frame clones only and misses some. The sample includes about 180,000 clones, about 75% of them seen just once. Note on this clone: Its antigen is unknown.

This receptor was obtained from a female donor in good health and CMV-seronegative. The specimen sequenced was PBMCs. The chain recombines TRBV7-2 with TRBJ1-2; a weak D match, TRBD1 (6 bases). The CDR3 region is CASSFGTKGLGYTF. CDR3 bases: TGTGCCAGCAGTTTCGGGACAAAGGGCCTTGGCTACACCTTC.